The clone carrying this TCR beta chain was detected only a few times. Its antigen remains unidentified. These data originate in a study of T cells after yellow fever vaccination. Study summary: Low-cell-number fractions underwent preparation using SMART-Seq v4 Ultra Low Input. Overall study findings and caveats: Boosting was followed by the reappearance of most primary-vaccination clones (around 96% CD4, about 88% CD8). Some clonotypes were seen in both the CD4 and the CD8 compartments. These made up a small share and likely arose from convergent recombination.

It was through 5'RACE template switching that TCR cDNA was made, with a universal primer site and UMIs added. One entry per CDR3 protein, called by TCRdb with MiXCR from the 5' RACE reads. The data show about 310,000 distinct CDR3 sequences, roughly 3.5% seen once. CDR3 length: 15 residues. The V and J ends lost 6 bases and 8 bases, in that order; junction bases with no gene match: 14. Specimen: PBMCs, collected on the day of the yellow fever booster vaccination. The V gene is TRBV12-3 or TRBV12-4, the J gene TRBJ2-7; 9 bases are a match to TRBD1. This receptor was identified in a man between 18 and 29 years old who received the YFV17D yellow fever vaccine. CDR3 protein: CASSPVLDRGYKQYF. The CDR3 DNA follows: TGTGCCAGCAGCCCAGTTCTGGACAGGGGTTATAAGCAGTACTTC.